This is a list of T cell receptor beta chains from one sample in a study of cytomegalovirus exposure and HLA in healthy donors. Generated by immunoSEQ multiplex PCR, the TCRdb table keeps only in-frame clones and is missing some. Among about 240,000 clones, approximately 83% were seen once, and the ten largest hold about 1.2%. Material for sequencing was PBMCs. Source of these receptors: a woman under 40 in good health and CMV-seropositive. The CDR3 runs from the conserved cysteine through the conserved F or W. A D gene is named only where the DNA matches it firmly. Clone size is not always given. Where it is, it says once, few, many or a class for expanded clones.

J gene | D gene | V gene | clone size | CDR3 DNA | CDR3 protein
TRBJ1-2 | NA | TRBV5-1 | few | TGCGCCAGCAGTCGCGCTGGACCTCAGGGAGGCAGCTATGGCTACACCTTC | CASSRAGPQGGSYGYTF
TRBJ2-7 | NA | TRBV27 | NA | TGTGCCAGCAGCGTCGTAGCCTACTCCTACGAGCAGTACTTC | CASSVVAYSYEQYF
TRBJ2-7 | NA | TRBV14 | NA | TGTGCCAGCAGCCAAGATGGGCACGTTTACGAGCAGTACTTC | CASSQDGHVYEQYF
TRBJ2-1 | TRBD2 | TRBV28 | NA | TGTGCCAGCAGTTTAGGAGCTAGCGGAAATGAGCAGTTCTTC | CASSLGASGNEQFF
TRBJ1-2 | TRBD1 | TRBV2 | few | TGTGCCAGCAGTCTACAGGGGAATGGCTACACCTTC | CASSLQGNGYTF
TRBJ2-1 | TRBD2 | TRBV5-8 | NA | TGTGCCAGCAGCTTACGACTAGCGGGGGGCAATGAGCAGTTCTTC | CASSLRLAGGNEQFF
TRBJ2-5 | NA | TRBV11-3 | NA | TGTGCCAGCAGCTTAGGGGGGGGCAGTGAGACCCAGTACTTC | CASSLGGGSETQYF
TRBJ2-1 | TRBD2 | TRBV5-1 | NA | TGCGCCAGCAGCCTCTGGGCTAGCGGGAGAAATGAGCAGTTCTTC | CASSLWASGRNEQFF
TRBJ1-4 | NA | TRBV30 | NA | TGTGCCTGGAGTATTCTGCTAAATGAAAAACTGTTTTTT | CAWSILLNEKLFF
TRBJ1-1 | NA | TRBV18 | NA | TGTGCCAGCTCACCGGGGCAGGGAAAGGTTGAAGCTTTCTTT | CASSPGQGKVEAFF
TRBJ1-5 | NA | TRBV2 | NA | TGTGCCAGCAGTGAGACAGGCCCCTATCAGCCCCAGCATTTT | CASSETGPYQPQHF
TRBJ2-3 | NA | TRBV27 | NA | TGTGCCAGCAGTTTTCAACGGAGCACAGATACGCAGTATTTT | CASSFQRSTDTQYF
TRBJ2-2 | TRBD2 | TRBV5-1 | NA | TGCGCCAGCAGCTCCAGGGCCAGCGGGAGGTCCGGGGAGCTGTTTTTT | CASSSRASGRSGELFF
TRBJ2-2 | TRBD2 | TRBV27 | NA | TGTGCCAGCAGTTTAATAGCGGGAGCCTTCACCGGGGAGCTGTTTTTT | CASSLIAGAFTGELFF
TRBJ1-1 | NA | TRBV25-1 | NA | TGTGCCAGCAGTCCCATCGGGTCAAACACTGAAGCTTTCTTT | CASSPIGSNTEAFF
TRBJ2-3 | TRBD2 | TRBV6-4 | once | TGTGCCAGCAGTGACTCGCATGCGGGGGGCGCAGATACGCAGTATTTT | CASSDSHAGGADTQYF
TRBJ2-3 | NA | TRBV11-2 | once | TGTGCCAGCAGCACGGGAACCCTTGGAACAGATACGCAGTATTTT | CASSTGTLGTDTQYF
TRBJ1-5 | NA | TRBV10-3 | NA | TGTGCCATCAGTGTATCGGGGGGCAATCAGCCCCAGCATTTT | CAISVSGGNQPQHF
TRBJ1-1 | NA | TRBV6-4 | NA | TGTGCCAGCCGGTATGACAGTTCCGGCACTGAAGCTTTCTTT | CASRYDSSGTEAFF
TRBJ2-7 | TRBD2 | TRBV19 | NA | TGTGCCACCTCGCCGGGGGGGATCTACGAGCAGTACTTC | CATSPGGIYEQYF
TRBJ2-7 | TRBD1 | TRBV5-1 | once | TGCGCCAGCAGCTTAACAGGGGACCCCACCTACGAGCAGTACTTC | CASSLTGDPTYEQYF
TRBJ1-2 | TRBD1 | TRBV4-1 | NA | TGCGCCAGCATAGGACAGGGAAATAACTATGGCTACACCTTC | CASIGQGNNYGYTF
TRBJ2-1 | TRBD1 | TRBV6-5 | NA | TGTGCCACCGGACAGGACGATTACAATGAGCAGTTCTTC | CATGQDDYNEQFF
TRBJ1-2 | NA | TRBV11-2 | NA | TGTGCCAGCAGCCCAGACATTGAGTATGGCTACACCTTC | CASSPDIEYGYTF
TRBJ1-1 | TRBD1 | TRBV7-9 | NA | TGTGCCAGCAGCCCCCCCGGGACAGGAGGAACTGAAGCTTTCTTT | CASSPPGTGGTEAFF
TRBJ2-1 | NA | TRBV4-2 | once | TGTGCCAGCAGCCAACGGGACTTACCATACAATGAGCAGTTCTTC | CASSQRDLPYNEQFF
TRBJ2-7 | TRBD1 | TRBV6-1 | NA | TGTGCCAGCAGTAGACAGGGACGAACCACCTACGAGCAGTACTTC | CASSRQGRTTYEQYF
TRBJ2-7 | NA | TRBV5-6 | NA | TGTGCCAGCAGCTTGGTAGGTGGGCAGGGTCTCAACGAGCAGTACTTC | CASSLVGGQGLNEQYF
TRBJ1-5 | NA | TRBV27 | NA | TGTGCCAGCAAGCTCTCGCAGGGTAGCAATCAGCCCCAGCATTTT | CASKLSQGSNQPQHF
TRBJ2-1 | NA | TRBV5-1 | once | TGCGCCAGCAGCTTGGGGTATGACAAATTGGAGCAGTTCTTC | CASSLGYDKLEQFF
TRBJ2-7 | NA | TRBV5-5 | NA | TGTGCCAGCAGCTTGGTTGCAGGGTCGGCCTACGAGCAGTACTTC | CASSLVAGSAYEQYF
TRBJ1-1 | NA | TRBV11-2 | NA | TGTGCCAGCAGCTTAGATAGGGGTCGACAGCCGTTT | CASSLDRGRQPF
TRBJ1-1 | NA | TRBV11-3 | NA | TGTGCCAGCAGCTTAGGTGGGGGCGGCACTGAAGCTTTCTTT | CASSLGGGGTEAFF
TRBJ1-4 | TRBD1 | TRBV28 | NA | TGTGCCAGCAGTGCGTCCGGGACAGGGTTCTTTTCAACTAATGAAAAACTGTTTTTT | CASSASGTGFFSTNEKLFF
TRBJ1-1 | NA | TRBV10-2 | NA | TGCGCCAGCAGTTACACAGGGAACACTGAAGCTTTCTTT | CASSYTGNTEAFF
TRBJ2-3 | NA | TRBV27 | NA | TGTGCCAGCAGCGAGGGGCAGGGGTTCGATACGCAGTATTTT | CASSEGQGFDTQYF
TRBJ2-1 | TRBD2 | TRBV29-1 | NA | TGCAGCGTCGAAATGGGGCTAGCGGGAGGACTCAATGAGCAGTTCTTC | CSVEMGLAGGLNEQFF
TRBJ2-7 | TRBD1 | TRBV27 | NA | TGTGCCAGCAGCCCTGGACAGGGTAGCTCCTACGAGCAGTACTTC | CASSPGQGSSYEQYF
TRBJ2-3 | TRBD2 | TRBV2 | NA | TGTGCCAGCACTAGAACTAGCGGGAGGGGAGATACGCAGTATTTT | CASTRTSGRGDTQYF
TRBJ2-7 | NA | TRBV6-1 | NA | TGTGCCAGCAGTGAACAGGGCTCCTACGAGCAGTACTTC | CASSEQGSYEQYF
TRBJ2-7 | NA | TRBV30 | NA | TGTGCCTGGAGTGCCCTACGTGGGGCGCCCGACGAGCAGTACTTC | CAWSALRGAPDEQYF
TRBJ2-2 | TRBD2 | TRBV4-2 | NA | TGTGCCAGCAGCCCTAGCGGGAGATTCCCCGGGGAGCTGTTTTTT | CASSPSGRFPGELFF